A selection of T cell receptor beta chains follows, all from one sample in a study of blood T cells in healthy people across ages. TCRdb recomputed calls from the 5' RACE reads with MiXCR, one row per CDR3 protein. The sample includes 1.8 million or so distinct CDR3 sequences, more than 35% of them seen just once. Material for sequencing was blood. Source of these receptors: a human donor in good health. The CDR3 runs from the conserved cysteine through the conserved F or W. The D gene is left open where the match is weak. A row's size may be missing; if present it is once, few, many or a size class.

j_call,cdr3_length,clone_size,d_call,v_call,cdr3_aa,cdr3_nt
TRBJ2-7,15,few,TRBD2,TRBV5-1,CASSGREGQSYEQYF,TGCGCCAGCAGCGGGCGGGAGGGCCAGTCCTACGAGCAGTACTTC
TRBJ2-5,16,NA,NA,TRBV4-1,CASSQGSAGFSETQYF,TGCGCCAGCAGCCAAGGCAGCGCCGGGTTCTCAGAGACCCAGTACTTC
TRBJ2-3,16,NA,NA,TRBV7-9,CASSSPLPTPADTQYF,TGTGCCAGCAGCTCCCCTCTTCCCACACCGGCGGATACGCAGTATTTT
TRBJ2-3,15,few,TRBD2,TRBV9,CASSVASGSTDTQYF,TGTGCCAGCAGCGTAGCTAGCGGGAGCACAGATACGCAGTATTTT
TRBJ2-7,12,NA,NA,TRBV20-1,CSASVGSYEQYF,TGCAGTGCTAGTGTAGGGTCCTACGAGCAGTACTTC
TRBJ1-1,11,NA,NA,TRBV20-1,CSASLQVEAFF,TGCAGTGCTAGTTTACAGGTTGAAGCTTTCTTT
TRBJ1-1,13,NA,TRBD1,TRBV29-1,CSATRTGDTEAFF,TGCAGCGCAACGAGAACAGGGGATACTGAAGCTTTCTTT
TRBJ2-7,19,few,TRBD1,TRBV6-2/TRBV6-3,CASSYLLAGTEHSSYEQYF,TGTGCCAGCAGTTACCTCCTTGCCGGGACAGAACATAGCTCCTACGAGCAGTACTTC
TRBJ1-6,18,NA,NA,TRBV19,CASSLKPQGPTNNSPLHF,TGTGCCAGTAGCCTAAAACCTCAGGGACCGACCAATAATTCACCCCTCCACTTT
TRBJ2-1,15,few,TRBD2,TRBV19,CASSPVAGGSNEQFF,TGTGCCAGTAGTCCCGTAGCGGGGGGGAGCAATGAGCAGTTCTTC
TRBJ1-2,14,NA,TRBD1,TRBV4-2,CASSRSDRVYGYTF,TGTGCCAGCAGCCGGTCGGACAGGGTTTATGGCTACACCTTC
TRBJ2-5,15,NA,TRBD2,TRBV6-2/TRBV6-3,CASSYPRLAAETQYF,TGTGCCAGCAGCTACCCCAGACTAGCAGCGGAGACCCAGTACTTC
TRBJ2-3,12,NA,NA,TRBV6-2/TRBV6-3,CASKPDTDTQYF,TGTGCCAGCAAACCGGACACAGATACGCAGTATTTT
TRBJ2-3,12,NA,NA,TRBV10-3,CAVRPSTDTQYF,TGTGCCGTTCGCCCGAGCACAGATACGCAGTATTTT
TRBJ1-2,19,NA,TRBD1,TRBV6-2/TRBV6-3,CASSYYGGKPGQINYGYTF,TGTGCCAGCAGTTACTACGGGGGTAAACCGGGACAGATAAACTATGGCTACACCTTC
TRBJ2-3,11,NA,NA,TRBV29-1,CSVETRNTQYF,TGCAGCGTTGAAACCAGAAATACGCAGTATTTT
TRBJ1-4,14,NA,TRBD1,TRBV12-3/TRBV12-4,CASSYTGEEAKLFF,TGTGCCAGCAGTTACACAGGGGAAGAGGCGAAACTGTTTTTT
TRBJ2-5,15,few,TRBD2,TRBV20-1,CSARPWTSGEETQYF,TGCAGTGCTAGGCCGTGGACTAGCGGGGAAGAGACCCAGTACTTC
TRBJ2-7,15,NA,NA,TRBV20-1,CSARDAGDHYYEQYF,TGCAGTGCTAGAGATGCCGGGGACCACTACTACGAGCAGTACTTC
TRBJ1-5,13,NA,TRBD1,TRBV20-1,CSARQGGASPQHF,TGCAGTGCGCGACAGGGGGGGGCTTCGCCCCAGCATTTT
TRBJ1-1,11,NA,NA,TRBV29-1,CSVPSSTEAFF,TGCAGCGTCCCAAGCAGCACTGAAGCTTTCTTT
TRBJ2-3,16,few,NA,TRBV4-1,CASSQPNWGSTDTQYF,TGCGCCAGCAGCCAACCTAACTGGGGAAGCACAGATACGCAGTATTTT
TRBJ2-1,16,once,NA,TRBV10-3,CAISVARYPVGNEQFF,TGTGCCATCAGTGTGGCCCGTTATCCGGTTGGGAATGAGCAGTTCTTC
TRBJ2-7,13,NA,TRBD2,TRBV5-1,CASSFGGANEQYF,TGCGCCAGCAGCTTCGGGGGGGCCAACGAGCAGTACTTC
TRBJ1-3,12,few,NA,TRBV6-1,CASSEEGNTIYF,TGTGCCAGCAGTGAAGAGGGGAACACCATATATTTT
TRBJ2-1,15,NA,TRBD1,TRBV4-1,CASSQGGTGRNEQFF,TGCGCCAGCAGCCAGGGCGGGACAGGGAGGAATGAGCAGTTCTTC
TRBJ2-5,16,NA,NA,TRBV4-3,CASSQGIRRPSGTQYF,TGCGCCAGCAGCCAAGGGATCCGGCGGCCCTCGGGGACCCAGTACTTC
TRBJ1-6,16,NA,NA,TRBV6-2/TRBV6-3,CASSFRAGQYNSPLHF,TGTGCCAGCAGTTTTCGGGCCGGACAGTATAATTCACCCCTCCACTTT
TRBJ1-4,13,NA,NA,TRBV20-1,CSARRGDYEKLFF,TGCAGTGCTAGAAGGGGGGATTATGAAAAACTGTTTTTT
TRBJ1-2,13,NA,NA,TRBV7-3,CASSMGREDGYTF,TGTGCCAGCAGCATGGGCAGGGAGGATGGCTACACCTTC
TRBJ2-7,15,few,TRBD1,TRBV6-5,CASSYSSGTGYEQYF,TGTGCCAGCAGTTACTCTTCGGGGACAGGGTACGAGCAGTACTTC
TRBJ2-7,13,many,TRBD1,TRBV29-1,CSVWDRGLNEQYF,TGCAGCGTTTGGGACAGGGGATTGAACGAGCAGTACTTC
TRBJ1-1,16,NA,NA,TRBV6-5,CASSYSIWIPDTEAFF,TGTGCCAGCAGTTACTCGATTTGGATCCCAGACACTGAAGCTTTCTTT
TRBJ2-1,15,few,NA,TRBV19,CASSIGGTGYNEQFF,TGTGCCAGTAGTATCGGCGGGACCGGATACAATGAGCAGTTCTTC
TRBJ2-7,16,few,NA,TRBV7-9,CASSLRGGAGSYEQYF,TGTGCCAGCAGCTTAAGGGGGGGGGCAGGGTCCTACGAGCAGTACTTC
TRBJ1-2,16,NA,TRBD1,TRBV5-5,CASSPPRTGINYGYTF,TGTGCCAGCAGTCCTCCCCGGACAGGGATAAACTATGGCTACACCTTC
TRBJ1-1,14,few,TRBD1,TRBV4-1,CASSLWTGDTEAFF,TGCGCCAGCAGCCTATGGACAGGGGATACTGAAGCTTTCTTT
TRBJ2-1,15,NA,TRBD1,TRBV29-1,CSVGPGTGGRNEQFF,TGCAGCGTGGGACCCGGGACAGGGGGACGCAATGAGCAGTTCTTC
TRBJ2-3,14,NA,NA,TRBV15,CATSRGWGADTQYF,TGTGCCACCAGCAGAGGCTGGGGCGCAGATACGCAGTATTTT
TRBJ1-1,15,NA,TRBD1,TRBV5-1,CASSSGQGARAEAFF,TGCGCCAGCAGCTCGGGACAGGGGGCGAGGGCTGAAGCTTTCTTT
TRBJ2-7,13,few,NA,TRBV9,CASSTRDGGIQYF,TGTGCCAGCAGCACCCGAGACGGGGGTATCCAGTACTTC
TRBJ2-3,14,NA,NA,TRBV6-2/TRBV6-3,CASNILPHTDTQYF,TGTGCCAGCAACATACTTCCTCACACAGATACGCAGTATTTT
TRBJ2-1,15,few,NA,TRBV10-3,CAIRPDRPDYNEQFF,TGTGCCATCAGACCTGACAGGCCCGACTACAATGAGCAGTTCTTC
TRBJ1-1,15,NA,TRBD1,TRBV7-7,CASSPLGQTDTEAFF,TGTGCTAGCAGCCCCTTGGGACAGACCGACACTGAAGCTTTCTTT
TRBJ2-3,14,many,TRBD2,TRBV12-3/TRBV12-4,CASSPTSGTDTQYF,TGTGCCAGCAGTCCGACTAGCGGCACAGATACGCAGTATTTT
TRBJ2-2,16,few,NA,TRBV7-2,CASSFVRGGRTGELFF,TGTGCCAGCAGCTTCGTCAGGGGTGGGAGGACCGGGGAGCTGTTTTTT
TRBJ2-1,13,few,TRBD1,TRBV7-9,CASIDRENDEQFF,TGTGCCAGCATCGACAGGGAGAACGATGAGCAGTTCTTC
TRBJ1-2,14,NA,TRBD1,TRBV20-1,CSARDLWTGEGYTF,TGCAGTGCTAGGGACCTATGGACAGGGGAAGGCTACACCTTC
TRBJ1-4,15,NA,NA,TRBV7-2,CASSLGGGRTEKLFF,TGTGCCAGCAGCTTAGGCGGGGGGCGCACTGAAAAACTGTTTTTT
TRBJ2-3,11,NA,NA,TRBV24-1,CATQKGDTQYF,TGTGCCACCCAAAAGGGGGATACGCAGTATTTT
TRBJ2-3,14,NA,TRBD2,TRBV30,CAWSVKAGTDTQYF,TGTGCCTGGAGTGTAAAAGCGGGGACAGATACGCAGTATTTT
TRBJ2-3,16,few,TRBD2,TRBV24-1,CATSDPAGTSTDTQYF,TGTGCCACCAGTGATCCAGCGGGGACCAGCACAGATACGCAGTATTTT
TRBJ1-6,17,NA,NA,TRBV12-3/TRBV12-4,CASSRPAGTLWGSPLHF,TGTGCCAGCAGTCGCCCGGCAGGGACACTATGGGGTTCACCCCTCCACTTT
TRBJ2-2,13,few,NA,TRBV9,CASSVVSSGELFF,TGTGCCAGCAGCGTAGTCAGTTCCGGGGAGCTGTTTTTT
TRBJ1-1,12,NA,NA,TRBV7-9,CASSSYIVEAFF,TGTGCCAGCAGCTCATACATTGTTGAAGCTTTCTTT
TRBJ2-5,16,NA,TRBD2,TRBV4-3,CASSHAYGGVEETQYF,TGCGCCAGCAGCCATGCGTATGGGGGGGTCGAGGAGACCCAGTACTTC
TRBJ1-2,11,many,NA,TRBV7-9,CASSLANGYTF,TGTGCCAGCAGCTTAGCGAATGGCTACACCTTC